Below, 16 T cell receptor beta chains from the same sample are listed, as sequenced in a study of long-term antiretroviral therapy in people with HIV (dated by TCRdb to the early 2020s). Sequencing of the TRB variable region was done with the immunoSEQ hsTCRB v3.0 assay at survey level resolution. The table was pulled from immuneACCESS by TCRdb, which kept in-frame rearrangements only. Such tables lose some clones; where checked, under half of the loss comes from unresolved V genes, and the rest has no known cause. Within this sample are around 13,000 clones, with 60% to 80% of them counted one time only. The top ten constitute approximately 18% of the sample. The sample in question was unsorted PBMCs, obtained 0.5 years before starting antiretroviral therapy. The receptors were gathered from a woman in her thirties or forties with HIV.

This clone was picked up a small number of times. In DNA form, the CDR3 reads TGTGCCAGCAGCCTTGGGGCTGATTCCTCCTACGAGCAGTACTTC. The encoded protein is CASSLGADSSYEQYF. V usage is TRBV7-8 and J usage is TRBJ2-7; perhaps TRBD1 as D (5 bases). From germline, CDR1 is SGHVS and CDR2 FQNEAQ. The CDR3 consists of 15 residues. V lost 5 bases, J lost 0 bases, and 14 bases lay in between.

The chain carries TRBV4-1 and TRBJ1-4; D is undetermined. Trimming cost V 3 bases and J 7 bases, with 6 bases left between them. The CDR3 sequence is 12 residues long. CDR1 MGHRA and CDR2 YSYEKL come from the germline V gene. CDR3 in DNA: TGCGCCAGCAGCCAGCCAGGTGAAAAACTGTTTTTT. Translation: CASSQPGEKLFF.

This rearrangement joins TRBV19 to TRBJ1-2; D not certain. This CDR3 comprises 11 residues. The V gene's germline CDR1 is LNHDA and CDR2 SQIVND (reference sequence). V lost 7 bases and J 1 base, leaving 4 bases between the germline ends. The DNA for the CDR3 is TGTGCCAGTAACCATAACTATGGCTACACCTTC. Protein: CASNHNYGYTF.

Only one count was recorded for this clone. The gene calls are TRBV6-6 and TRBJ2-1; either TRBD1 or TRBD2 may fit D (5 bases each). CDR1 MNHNY and CDR2 SVGAGI come from the germline V gene (reference sequence). V was trimmed by 7 bases and J by 4 bases, leaving 17 bases between them. The CDR3 is 15 amino acids. The CDR3 reads CASTNPGASYNEQFF. The CDR3 bases are TGTGCCAGCACCAACCCCGGGGCCTCATACAATGAGCAGTTCTTC.

V usage is TRBV21-1 and J usage is TRBJ2-6; the table assigns TRBD2, which was not confirmed against the DNA. TRBV21-1 constitutes a pseudogene. The CDR3 covers 16 residues. The CDR3 nucleotides read TGTGCCAGCAGCAAAGTAGGGAGCTCTGGGGCCAACGTCCTGACTTTC. It is translated as CASSKVGSSGANVLTF.

V is TRBV6-6 and J is TRBJ2-3; TRBD2 aligns across 10 bases. Germline CDR1 MNHNY, CDR2 SVGAGI (reference sequence). The CDR3 covers 16 residues. V was clipped by 5 bases and J by 5 bases; unmatched bases: 10. This chain's CDR3 is CASSQTLAGVEDTQYF. In nucleotides, the CDR3 is TGTGCCAGCAGTCAAACTCTAGCGGGAGTAGAAGATACGCAGTATTTT.

The rearrangement joins TRBV10-3 to TRBJ2-1; D may be TRBD2 (6 bases). The CDR3 has 14 amino acids. Trimming took off 3 bases at V and 9 bases at J, with 15 bases between the two ends. Per germline, CDR1 ENHRY and CDR2 SYGVKD. The CDR3 DNA is TGTGCCATCAGTGAAGGGTCGGGAGAGGGTGAGCAGTTCTTC. It is translated as CAISEGSGEGEQFF.

The chain recombines TRBV19 with TRBJ2-1; unclear D gene. Germline CDR1 reads LNHDA; CDR2 reads SQIVND (reference sequence). The CDR3 sequence is 15 residues long. Trimming pared 5 bases from V and 2 bases from J, leaving 13 bases between. The CDR3 DNA reads as TGTGCCAGTAGTCAGTCGTGGGGAACCTACAATGAGCAGTTCTTC. This encodes CASSQSWGTYNEQFF.

The chain recombines TRBV30 with TRBJ1-2; the match to TRBD1 covers 12 bases. V trimming: 1 base; J trimming: 7 bases; junction bases outside the gene matches: 7. Germline-derived CDR1 and CDR2 are GTSNPN and SVGIG (reference sequence). The CDR3 extends over 15 amino acids. The CDR3 coding sequence is TGTGCCTGGAGTGGCCCGGGACAGGGGGCGGGTGGCTACACCTTC. It specifies CAWSGPGQGAGGYTF.

This clone is medium-sized by share. CDR3 coding DNA: TGTGCCAGCAGCTTAGGGGTCTACGAGCAGTACTTC. It translates to CASSLGVYEQYF. The rearrangement links TRBV7-9 to TRBJ2-7, with D unresolved. Trimming shortened V by 1 base and J by 3 bases, and 4 bases separated the two germline ends. The CDR3 spans 12 residues. The germline CDR1 and CDR2 sequences are SEHNR and FQNEAQ (reference sequence).

This clone was counted a few times. The V gene is TRBV7-8, the J gene TRBJ2-5; 7 bases are a match to TRBD1. CDR1 SGHVS and CDR2 FQNEAQ come from the germline V gene. The CDR3 runs to 14 residues. Trimming removed 5 bases from V and 2 bases from J; junction bases left unmatched: 5. CDR3 loop: CASSPQGLQETQYF. The CDR3 DNA reads as TGTGCCAGCAGCCCACAGGGGTTGCAAGAGACCCAGTACTTC.

The CDR3 region is CASSLGTGVPYGYTF. The CDR3 nucleotides read TGTGCCAGCAGCTTAGGTACAGGGGTCCCCTATGGCTACACCTTC. The V and J genes are TRBV7-2 and TRBJ1-2; 7 bases fit TRBD1. J gave up 4 bases and V 1 base, and 6 bases lay outside the gene matches. This CDR3 region has 15 residues. Germline V CDR1 and CDR2: SGHTA, FQGNSA. Full variable domain (rest looked up from reference TRBV7-2 and TRBJ1-2): GAGVSQSPSNKVTEKGKDVELRCDPISGHTALYWYRQSLGQGLEFLIYFQGNSAPDKSGLPSDRFSAERTGGSVSTLTIQRTQQEDSAVYLCASSLGTGVPYGYTFGSGTRLTVV.

This chain connects TRBV9 to TRBJ1-1; unclear D gene. CDR1 and CDR2 (germline): SGDLS, YYNGEE. This CDR3 is built from 14 residues. Trimming stripped 0 bases from V and 2 bases from J, with 8 bases between. This CDR3 is CASSVDHANTEAFF. The CDR3 nucleotides read TGTGCCAGCAGCGTAGATCATGCAAACACTGAAGCTTTCTTT.

V usage is TRBV5-6 and J usage is TRBJ1-3; D gene uncertain. The CDR3 loop spans 12 amino acids. The germline V and J ends were trimmed by 10 bases and 0 bases, with 8 bases remaining between them. The germline gives CDR1 SGHDT, CDR2 YYEEEE. The CDR3 sequence is CASSDSGNTIYF. The DNA of the CDR3 is TGTGCCTCGTCGGACTCTGGAAACACCATATATTTT.

The rearrangement uses TRBV5-4 and TRBJ2-1, with TRBD2 matching 9 bases. Trimming removed 3 bases from V and 8 bases from J; junction bases left unmatched: 9. Germline values: CDR1 SGHNT, CDR2 YYREEE (reference sequence). This CDR3 is built from 15 residues. The DNA for the CDR3 is TGTGCCAGCAGCTCGCAGCGGGGGGAGGGCCATGAGCAGTTCTTC. It yields the protein CASSSQRGEGHEQFF.

This chain joins TRBV5-8 and TRBJ2-1; tentative D call: TRBD2 (5 bases). CDR1 and CDR2 (germline): SGHTS, YDEGEE. The CDR3 consists of 16 residues. Trimming pared 0 bases from V and 2 bases from J, leaving 12 bases between. The CDR3 nucleotides read TGTGCCAGCAGCTTGGTTTCGGGATTGCCCTACAATGAGCAGTTCTTC. Its translation is CASSLVSGLPYNEQFF.